The clone carrying this T cell receptor beta chain was detected a few times. As yet, its antigen is unknown. The data were obtained in a study of OX40 agonist ivuxolimab in advanced cancers. The protocol was immunoSEQ multiplex PCR, while the TCRdb copy is restricted to in-frame clones and leaves out a portion. Here the sample spans around 19,000 clones, about two thirds being singletons. Whole-study findings and limits: With doses of 0.1-3.0 mg/kg, partial responders showed among the lowest clonal expansion. CD4+ and CD8+ blood T cells expanded clonally by week 6 at 0.1 to 3.0 mg/kg.

On cycle 4 day 1 and cycle 7 day 1, as well as at baseline, blood was sampled. Trimming took off 0 bases at V and 7 bases at J, with 6 bases between the two ends. The CDR3 is made up of 12 amino acids. Germline loops: CDR1 SQVTM, CDR2 ANQGSEA. V gene TRBV29-1 combines with J gene TRBJ2-2; no reliable D call. The TCR originated in an adult with an advanced solid tumor such as melanoma, head and neck, liver or kidney cancer. This material consisted of CD4+ or CD8+ T cells sorted from blood, taken in a trial of the OX40 agonist ivuxolimab. In nucleotides, the CDR3 is TGCAGCGTTGAAGAGGGTAACGGGGAGCTGTTTTTT. This encodes CSVEEGNGELFF.